A selection of T cell receptor beta chains follows, all from one sample in a study of PD-L1 blockade in urothelial cancer. This table comes from immunoSEQ multiplex PCR, and its TCRdb copy is limited to in-frame clones, with some not included. The repertoire consists of roughly 44,000 clones, with roughly four fifths occurring once and the leading ten covering approximately 3%. Sequenced material: PBMCs, taken around atezolizumab (anti-PD-L1) treatment. The receptors here all came from a man aged 70 or older with urothelial cancer. Each CDR3 is given with its conserved first and last residue. Fields, in order: J gene, D gene, V gene, clone size, CDR3 protein, CDR3 DNA. The D gene is left open where the match is weak. Clone size is given for some rows only: seen once, a few or many times, or a class if the clone is expanded.

>TRBJ2-3|TRBD1|TRBV28|few
CASRRIRTGGVDTQYF
TGTGCCAGCAGGCGTATTCGGACAGGGGGAGTCGATACGCAGTATTTT
>TRBJ2-2|.|TRBV7-3|.
CASSLFPGQPNTGELFF
TGTGCCAGCAGCTTATTCCCTGGGCAGCCGAACACCGGGGAGCTGTTTTTT
>TRBJ2-6|TRBD1|TRBV19|.
CASSTGQGFLGWAGANVLTF
TGTGCCAGTAGTACAGGACAGGGATTTTTAGGCTGGGCTGGGGCCAACGTCCTGACTTTC
>TRBJ2-1|TRBD2|TRBV11-3|.
CASSFSSGSFYNEQFF
TGTGCCAGCAGCTTTTCTAGCGGGAGCTTTTACAATGAGCAGTTCTTC
>TRBJ2-2|TRBD1|TRBV28|.
CASSPPGQGTTGELFF
TGTGCCAGCAGTCCCCCGGGACAGGGAACAACCGGGGAGCTGTTTTTT
>TRBJ2-7|.|TRBV2|.
CASSEDYGYRNEQYF
TGTGCCAGCAGTGAAGACTACGGATATAGGAACGAGCAGTACTTC
>TRBJ2-7|TRBD1|TRBV6-5|.
CASRAAVQGVYEQYF
TGTGCCAGCAGGGCCGCGGTACAGGGGGTCTACGAGCAGTACTTC
>TRBJ2-6|.|TRBV10-3|.
CAISVLRDAGANVLTF
TGTGCCATCAGTGTACTGAGGGATGCGGGGGCCAACGTCCTGACTTTC
>TRBJ1-5|.|TRBV30|once
CAWSVPNEPQHF
TGTGCCTGGAGTGTACCTAACGAACCCCAGCATTTT
>TRBJ2-7|TRBD1|TRBV7-2|.
CASSLRGQSYEQYF
TGTGCCAGCAGCTTAAGGGGACAGTCCTACGAGCAGTACTTC
>TRBJ2-3|.|TRBV5-1|.
CASRPGLRSTDTQYF
TGCGCCAGCAGGCCTGGACTGCGGAGCACGGATACGCAGTATTTT
>TRBJ2-7|.|TRBV6-5|.
CASSRGRGSYEQYF
TGTGCCAGCAGTCGCGGGCGGGGATCCTACGAGCAGTACTTC
>TRBJ2-1|.|TRBV9|.
CASSVGGARFDNEQFF
TGTGCCAGCAGCGTAGGTGGAGCCCGATTCGACAATGAGCAGTTCTTC
>TRBJ2-5|TRBD2|TRBV7-2|.
CASSTPTAGGWETQYF
TGTGCCAGCAGCACCCCAACAGCGGGGGGGTGGGAGACCCAGTACTTC
>TRBJ2-3|.|TRBV5-1|once
CASEAGGHPSTDTQYF
TGCGCCAGCGAAGCCGGGGGGCACCCTTCCACAGATACGCAGTATTTT